Sequencing of this T cell receptor (beta chain) was carried out in a study of breast tumors, draining lymph nodes, adjacent tissues. This clonotype appeared many times. Its specificity is not known. The study, taken as a whole, reports: Most tumor T cells seemingly derive from lymph node, then expand in tumor. That most tumor T cells come from lymph nodes remained unproven. Compared with lymph nodes, tumors were less diverse; compared with nontumor tissue, more.

Germline assignment: CDR1 MDHEN and CDR2 SYDVKM. This CDR3 comprises 15 residues. Trimming pared 5 bases from V and 4 bases from J, leaving 17 bases between. Axillary draining lymph nodes of breast cancer patients supplied the node samples. In TCRdb, the multiplex PCR reads were re-called with MiXCR into one record per CDR3 protein. The repertoire holds roughly 100,000 distinct CDR3 sequences, with under 40% as singletons. The rearrangement joins TRBV28 to TRBJ1-2, with D possibly being TRBD1 (6 bases). The sequenced sample was axillary lymph node tissue. The sequence came from a female donor with breast cancer. Some clones in this sample may be carry-over from other donors' samples. The CDR3 reads CASSTWQGGGYGYTF. The CDR3 DNA follows: TGTGCCAGCAGTACCTGGCAGGGAGGGGGCTATGGCTACACCTTC.